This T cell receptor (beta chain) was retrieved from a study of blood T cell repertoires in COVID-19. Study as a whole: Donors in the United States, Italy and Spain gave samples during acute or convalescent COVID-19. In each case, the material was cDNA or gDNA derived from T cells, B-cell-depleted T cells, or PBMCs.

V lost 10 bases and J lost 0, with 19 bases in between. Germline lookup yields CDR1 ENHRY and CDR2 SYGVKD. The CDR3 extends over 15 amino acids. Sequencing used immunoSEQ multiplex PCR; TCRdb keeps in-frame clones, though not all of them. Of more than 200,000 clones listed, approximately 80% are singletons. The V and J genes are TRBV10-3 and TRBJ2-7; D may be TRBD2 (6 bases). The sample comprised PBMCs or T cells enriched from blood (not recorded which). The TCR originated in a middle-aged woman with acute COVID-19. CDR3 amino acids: CATTSEAGSSYEQYF. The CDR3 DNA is TGTGCCACGACATCTGAGGCCGGGAGCTCCTACGAGCAGTACTTC.